This TCR beta chain was retrieved from a study of shared T cell receptors in the human thymus. Germline V gene lookup returns CDR1 SGHVS and CDR2 FNYEAQ. The trim removed 6 bases at V and 4 bases at J, leaving 11 bases unmatched. The CDR3 sequence is 15 residues long. Assay: immunoSEQ multiplex PCR; the TCRdb copy retains only in-frame clones and omits some. The table lists under 850,000 clones, roughly 90% of them singletons. The same sample was also used in a study of human thymus T cells.

Sequenced input: thymocytes. The sequence was obtained from a boy less than two years old with a congenital heart defect. The chain recombines TRBV7-6 with TRBJ2-7, with 8 bases identical to TRBD1. The CDR3 reads CASSPGQGPWYEQYF. Here the CDR3 DNA reads TGTGCCAGCAGTCCCGGACAGGGACCTTGGTACGAGCAGTACTTC.